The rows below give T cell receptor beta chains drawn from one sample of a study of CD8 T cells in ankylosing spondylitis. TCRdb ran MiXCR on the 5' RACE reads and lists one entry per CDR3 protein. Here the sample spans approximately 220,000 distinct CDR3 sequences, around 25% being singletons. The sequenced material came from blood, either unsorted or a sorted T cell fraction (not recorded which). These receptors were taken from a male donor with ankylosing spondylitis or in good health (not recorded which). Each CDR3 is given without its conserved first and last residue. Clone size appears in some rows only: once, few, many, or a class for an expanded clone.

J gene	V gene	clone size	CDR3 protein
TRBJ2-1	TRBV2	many	ASTVAGEKFNEQF
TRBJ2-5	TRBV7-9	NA	ASSTWTSELGTQY
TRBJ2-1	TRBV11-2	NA	ASSSPLVSGRAF
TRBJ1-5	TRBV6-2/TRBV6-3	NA	ASSYEKGGAGNQPQH
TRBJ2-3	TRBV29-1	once	SVHPGQGGDTQY
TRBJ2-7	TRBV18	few	ASSSRLAEGSYEQY
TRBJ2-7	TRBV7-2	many	ASSIPGVEQY
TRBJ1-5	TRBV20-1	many	SAMGPGPFQPQH
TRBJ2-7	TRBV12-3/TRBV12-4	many	ASSLVSGTELLKQY
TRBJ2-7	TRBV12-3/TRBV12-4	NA	ASNNGGANSYEQY
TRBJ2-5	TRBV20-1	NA	SARKATGEETQY
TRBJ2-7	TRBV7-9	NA	ASSPMGDSYEQY
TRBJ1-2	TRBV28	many	ASNPRQRPGYGYT
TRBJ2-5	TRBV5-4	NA	ASSPGVREAQETQY
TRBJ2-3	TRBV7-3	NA	ASSPLGNQASTDTQY
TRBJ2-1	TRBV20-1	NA	SRRGDYNEQF
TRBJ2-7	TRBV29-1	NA	SVEWDSGEQY
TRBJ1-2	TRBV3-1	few	ASSQTSNQGYT
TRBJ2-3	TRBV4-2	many	ASSYRTRDTQY
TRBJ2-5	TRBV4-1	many	ASSHPAGAGTQY
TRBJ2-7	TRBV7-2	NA	ASSFNSGLAEQY
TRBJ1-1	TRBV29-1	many	SAGQGAGGEAF
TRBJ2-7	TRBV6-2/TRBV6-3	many	ASSQDPSRQY
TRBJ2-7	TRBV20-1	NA	SAEDSFSYEQY
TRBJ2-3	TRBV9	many	ASSAGTGRGLDTQY
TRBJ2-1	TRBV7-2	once	ASSLMAGTYNEQF
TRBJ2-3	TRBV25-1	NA	ASSANLADTQY
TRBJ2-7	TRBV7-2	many	ASSLDSGRSLEQY
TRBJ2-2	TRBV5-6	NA	ASSFMDRGELF
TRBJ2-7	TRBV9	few	ASSPRGGGANEQY
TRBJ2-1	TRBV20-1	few	SASRREGVEQF
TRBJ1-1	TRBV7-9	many	ASSLGAGNTEAF
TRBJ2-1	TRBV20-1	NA	SANLDRYNEQF
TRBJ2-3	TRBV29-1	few	SVEFASPADTQY
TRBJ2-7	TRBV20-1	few	SATNREGPYEQY
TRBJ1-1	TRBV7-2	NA	ASSPSTGFEAF
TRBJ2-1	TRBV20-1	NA	SARFDNEQF
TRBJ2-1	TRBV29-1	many	SVERLTRQF
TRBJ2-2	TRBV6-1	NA	ASSLSGLTGELF
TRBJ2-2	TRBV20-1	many	SAASGKNTGELF
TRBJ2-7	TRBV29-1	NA	SVVFSYEQY
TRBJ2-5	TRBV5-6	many	ASSSGTGGRETQY
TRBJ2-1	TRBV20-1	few	SAKGRLAYNEQF
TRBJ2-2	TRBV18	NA	ASSPSVGGELF
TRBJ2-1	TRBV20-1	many	SAPTGGVKEQF
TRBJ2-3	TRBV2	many	ASSPLLSTDTQY